A selection of T cell receptor beta chains follows, all from one sample in a study of T cells after yellow fever vaccination. TCRdb processed the 5' RACE reads anew with MiXCR; each CDR3 protein has one entry. The sample lists under 600,000 distinct CDR3 sequences, 21% occurring once. The input for sequencing was PBMCs, taken 20 to 25 days after the first yellow fever vaccination. The receptors originated from a man aged 18 to 29 who received the YFV17D yellow fever vaccine. Each CDR3 is given with its conserved first and last residue.

TRBV12-3/TRBV12-4,TRBJ2-2,CASSLRQVGELFF
TRBV6-1,TRBJ1-5,CASTPSGYSNQPQHF
TRBV29-1,TRBJ1-1,CSVAGQVGLAEAFF
TRBV27,TRBJ1-6,CASSPSPRGPLHF
TRBV18,TRBJ2-1,CASSPRLAGTDEQFF
TRBV4-1,TRBJ1-3,CASSHETGAGNTIYF
TRBV10-3,TRBJ1-1,CAISRAGTANTEAFF
TRBV20-1,TRBJ2-1,CSARDSVRDLYNEQFF
TRBV20-1,TRBJ1-1,CSAPAMYWDTEAFF
TRBV11-2,TRBJ2-5,CASSPPGGTSGVKETQYF
TRBV7-3,TRBJ2-1,CASSLTSNEQFF
TRBV3-1,TRBJ1-4,CASSPVGEWNEKLFF
TRBV19,TRBJ1-2,CASSVSTGGYTF
TRBV4-3,TRBJ2-3,CASSTSRAPDTQYF
TRBV20-1,TRBJ2-1,CSAYRVGYNEQFF
TRBV5-1,TRBJ2-4,CASSLTEAGLAKNIQYF
TRBV7-3,TRBJ1-4,CASSAQREKLFF
TRBV28,TRBJ1-2,CASSPDRVTYGYTF
TRBV18,TRBJ2-2,CASSTGTGHTVGLFF
TRBV20-1,TRBJ2-7,CSASASGGGSYEQYF
TRBV30,TRBJ2-4,CAWSDDVPSQYF
TRBV7-9,TRBJ2-2,CASSLGQTTNTGELFF
TRBV6-5,TRBJ2-7,CASSYSSMGLGPKQYF
TRBV7-9,TRBJ2-1,CASSPWSKQNNEQFF
TRBV7-8,TRBJ1-5,CASSELHTGQPQHF
TRBV25-1,TRBJ2-3,CASSEGQGGSTDTQYF
TRBV7-2,TRBJ2-1,CASSLGREGWQFF
TRBV3-1,TRBJ2-5,CASSPNYWGVQETQYF
TRBV5-5,TRBJ1-2,CASTDKWLPEYGYTF
TRBV4-3,TRBJ1-6,CASSQDGPGTASSPLHF
TRBV7-9,TRBJ2-3,CASSFRASAGRTDTQYF
TRBV5-4,TRBJ2-5,CASSVQGRETRYF
TRBV4-3,TRBJ2-1,CASSQGRVNEQFF
TRBV11-2,TRBJ1-5,CASSRGQGANQPQHF
TRBV7-2,TRBJ2-2,CASSSDPGGELFF
TRBV10-3,TRBJ2-7,CAISHPQTGISYEQYF
TRBV7-9,TRBJ1-2,CASSSLVYGYTF
TRBV11-1,TRBJ2-1,CASARKGRLTPSSYNEQFF
TRBV21-1,TRBJ1-5,CASPRDGYSNQPQHF
TRBV19,TRBJ2-5,CASNPEVNQETQYF
TRBV4-3,TRBJ2-7,CASSQDGDRDEQYF
TRBV7-9,TRBJ2-3,CASSAREGTDTQYF
TRBV6-6,TRBJ2-5,CASRGTETQYF
TRBV11-2,TRBJ1-3,CASSTVPSGNTIYF
TRBV12-3/TRBV12-4,TRBJ1-5,CASSQGQGYQPQHF
TRBV2,TRBJ2-7,CASSAGVSYEQYF
TRBV5-1,TRBJ2-7,CASSLLKGSYEQYF
TRBV25-1,TRBJ2-5,CASSEYTGGLETQYF
TRBV11-2,TRBJ2-7,CASSWVTSYEQYF
TRBV5-8,TRBJ1-6,CASCQAILNSPLHF
TRBV7-9,TRBJ2-2,CASSSLGGASGELFF
TRBV12-3/TRBV12-4,TRBJ2-1,CASSLGVHEQFF
TRBV12-3/TRBV12-4,TRBJ1-1,CASSLLGHGTEAFF
TRBV10-3,TRBJ1-3,CAISASTGRRNTIYF